The text below deals with one T cell receptor beta chain. Its antigen is not yet known. No much larger clonotype is one base removed from it; base qualities were not supplied. The sample is drawn from a study of vaccination and CD4 T cells after COVID-19 (dated by TCRdb to the early 2020s). About the full investigation: SARS-CoV-2 positivity had been established in the convalescent patients by nasal swab PCR, and mild disease was recorded in roughly ten of these patients and severe disease in one. The convalescent cohort included six males and four females, with two Hispanic individuals, seven Caucasians, two Asians and one multiracial person. Participants received two doses of either the Pfizer-BioNTech BNT162b2 vaccine (n=8) or the Moderna mRNA-1273 vaccine (n=2). Post-COVID blood samples were collected from convalescent patients a median of around 100 days after diagnosis, with a range of about 35 to 180 days. Post-vaccine blood samples were collected a median of about 72 days after the second vaccine dose, ranging from about 12 to 250 days. The cultures were stimulated with overlapping spike peptide pools from SARS-CoV-2 and from the common cold coronaviruses HCoV-NL63, HCoV-OC43 and HCoV-229E. Control cultures received a CEFX viral epitope pool as the positive control, an HIV-1 Nef peptide pool as the negative control, or no peptide. In approximately ten COVID-19 convalescent patients and a handful of infection-naive healthy vaccine recipients, the spike-specific CD4+ TCR repertoire before mRNA vaccination was compared with the repertoire after mRNA vaccination. Overall results and qualifications from the work: Among convalescent patients, a median around 89% of the SARS-CoV-2-reactive clones seen after vaccination appeared only after vaccination, which suggests priming specific to the vaccine. An increase in the median number of SARS-CoV-2-reactive clonotypes from approximately 21 after infection to roughly 36 after vaccination was observed, but the change was not found to be significant. In convalescent patients, nearly all vaccine-specific clones (304 of 307) were found to be mono-reactive for SARS-CoV-2 spike rather than cross-reactive with common cold coronaviruses. The number of convalescent patients in the study was relatively small, and the study did not examine early timepoints following natural infection.

The library was made by PCR. DNA from cultured CD4+ T cells underwent TCR sequencing with the Oncomine TCR Beta short-read assay at the Johns Hopkins FTIC core. The QIAamp micro DNA kit was used to extract genomic DNA from the cultured CD4+ T cells. Oncomine TCR Beta libraries from cultured CD4+ T cells were pooled with unique dual indexes and sequenced on an Illumina iSeq 100. The paper's data handling went like this. Non-productive sequences were filtered out, and CDR3s that did not start with C, did not end with F or W, or were shorter than 7 amino acids were discarded. The MANAFEST web application identified antigen-specific clonotypes by comparing peptide-stimulated wells against reference wells and other culture wells. For a clone to be called positive, the clone needed an FDR below 0.05, an odds ratio above 5, and a productive frequency above 0.1% in at least two of three replicate wells. Clonotypes that were significantly expanded in both SARS-CoV-2 spike wells and at least one common cold coronavirus spike condition were defined as cross-reactive. Using R version 3.6.1, CDR3 homology was evaluated through Levenshtein distances (stringdist) along with unrooted phylogenetic trees (ape). Using fastp trimming at Q25 and MiXCR clonotype assembly, TCRdb reanalyzed the public sequencing data and kept in-frame beta chains. Duplicate CDR3 protein sequences are folded into a single record with the most common DNA and genes. The V and J calls reflect TCRdb's pipeline rather than the authors' work. Here the sample has 6,500 to 8,500 distinct CDR3 sequences; about 76% occur a single time. About 15% of the sample comes from the top ten.

Per the germline V gene (reference sequence), MNHEY is the CDR1 and SMNVEV is the CDR2. Taken from cysteine to phenylalanine, the CDR3 has 13 residues. Of the read, only the CDR3 DNA is kept; its 39 bases are in frame from base 1. Cut back by 4 bases and 1 base, the V and J ends lie 7 bases apart. In the paper's terms, the treatment or condition label means: roughly 11-day PBMC culture with coronavirus spike peptide pools or control peptides (ViraFEST assay). The ViraFEST assay, used in the study, expanded antigen-specific T cells with peptide pools and then identified the expanded clonotypes through TCR sequencing. The convalescent patients' positive SARS-CoV-2 PCR tests fell between March and December 2020, which was before the Alpha, Beta and Delta variants emerged in the United States. Each well held 2.1 million or so PBMCs cultured in IMDM containing about 5% human AB serum and approximately 9.6 IU/ml IL-2, with roughly 9.2 ug/ml peptide pools added. On days 3 and 7, half of the culture medium was replaced with fresh IL-2-containing medium. After 9 to 10 days of culture, CD4+ T cells were isolated by negative selection using the EasySep CD4+ T cell isolation kit. PBMCs were separated from whole blood using Ficoll-Paque Plus gradient centrifugation and then either used fresh or cryopreserved at -140C. In general, triplicate wells were set up for every culture condition.

The sample taken for sequencing was CD4+ T cells from blood, cultured in vitro. This TCR came from a human donor who had recovered from COVID-19. The sequence is built from TRBV27 and TRBJ1-2, with no reliable assignment of the D segment. Read as DNA, the sequence is TGTGCCAGCAGTTCGGACGGTAACTATGGCTACACCTTC. Protein translation: CASSSDGNYGYTF.